The 24 T cell receptor beta chains listed next were all sequenced from one sample in a study of T cell changes during pregnancy in multiple sclerosis. Some clones are missing from TCRdb's copy, which holds only in-frame ones; the method was immunoSEQ multiplex PCR. This repertoire shows around 100,000 clones, roughly 92% found once; its top ten account for around 3.5%. The sample in question was peripheral blood, obtained after pregnancy. The receptors originated from a female donor with multiple sclerosis, enrolled in a pregnancy study.

The CDR3 DNA sequence: TGTGCCAGCAATCCTAGACAGGGGCCTGAAGCTTTCTTT. It codes for CASNPRQGPEAFF. This chain connects TRBV6-5 to TRBJ1-1; 8 positions match TRBD1. Germline CDR1 MNHEY, CDR2 SVGAGI. V shed 7 bases and J 6 bases; nucleotides not matched to a gene: 7. The CDR3 has 13 amino acids.

CDR3 protein: CASSLNRDRADYEQYF. The CDR3 bases are TGTGCCAGTAGCCTAAATAGGGACAGGGCGGACTACGAGCAGTACTTC. The rearrangement joins TRBV19 to TRBJ2-7; 9 positions agree with TRBD1. V dropped 6 bases and J dropped 3; count of bases not matched to a gene: 12. The germline V gene encodes CDR1 LNHDA and CDR2 SQIVND (reference sequence). This CDR3 region has 16 residues.

This rearrangement joins TRBV27 to TRBJ2-6; D remains unclear. Trimming removed 4 bases at V and 0 bases at J, with 16 bases between. This CDR3 is 18 amino acids long. The germline gives CDR1 MNHEY, CDR2 SMNVEV (reference sequence). The CDR3 DNA follows: TGTGCCAGCAGTTCCAACGCGGAACCCGTCTCTGGGGCCAACGTCCTGACTTTC. Its translation: CASSSNAEPVSGANVLTF.

The gene calls are TRBV10-3 and TRBJ2-5; 8 positions agree with TRBD2. The germline V gene has CDR1 ENHRY and CDR2 SYGVKD. CDR3 length: 16 amino acids. The trim removed 0 bases at V and 7 bases at J, leaving 10 bases unmatched. The DNA for the CDR3 is TGTGCCATCAGTGAGTCGACTCTGGCTAGCGGGCGGACCCAGTACTTC. Its protein product is CAISESTLASGRTQYF.

The chain has TRBV5-1 and TRBJ1-1; D not resolved. Trimming left V 4 bases short and J 0 bases short, with 13 bases between. The length of the CDR3 is 15 residues. Germline CDR1 SGHRS, CDR2 YFSETQ. The CDR3 loop is CASSPNPRVNTEAFF. CDR3 nucleotide sequence: TGCGCCAGCAGCCCCAATCCGAGGGTGAACACTGAAGCTTTCTTT. Based on the CDR3 plus reference TRBV5-1 and TRBJ1-1, the full variable domain is KAGVTQTPRYLIKTRGQQVTLSCSPISGHRSVSWYQQTPGQGLQFLFEYFSETQRNKGNFPGRFSGRQFSNSRSEMNVSTLELGDSALYLCASSPNPRVNTEAFFGQGTRLTVV.

J is TRBJ1-2 and V is TRBV5-1; perhaps TRBD1 as D (6 bases). Trimming removed 4 bases at V and 1 base at J, with 8 bases between. The CDR3 covers 13 residues. The germline V gene encodes CDR1 SGHRS and CDR2 YFSETQ. CDR3: CASSPDSNYGYTF. CDR3 DNA: TGCGCCAGCAGCCCGGACAGTAACTATGGCTACACCTTC.

CDR3 loop: CASSAWEGSGNQPQHF. CDR3 coding DNA: TGTGCCAGTAGTGCCTGGGAGGGATCGGGCAATCAGCCCCAGCATTTT. The chain carries TRBV19 and TRBJ1-5; D remains ambiguous. Germline loops: CDR1 LNHDA, CDR2 SQIVND (reference sequence). This CDR3 has 16 amino acids. V was pared by 5 bases and J by 2 bases, with 16 bases between.

The genes are TRBV18 and TRBJ1-6; 8 nucleotides match TRBD1. The CDR3 is 16 residues long. The junction had 8 bases not matched to a gene; V was cut back by 3 bases and J by 7 bases. The V gene's germline CDR1 is KGHSH and CDR2 LQKENI. The CDR3 bases are TGTGCCAGCTCACCTCTCGCGGGACAGGCAAATTCACCCCTCCACTTT. This codes for CASSPLAGQANSPLHF.

The V and J genes are TRBV5-5 and TRBJ1-1; 7 bases agree with TRBD1. Trimming removed 1 base from V and 6 bases from J; junction bases left unmatched: 3. Per germline, CDR1 SGHKS and CDR2 YYEKEE (reference sequence). The CDR3 spans 13 residues. For the CDR3, the DNA is TGTGCCAGCAGCTTGACAGGGGATCCTGAAGCTTTCTTT. Its translation: CASSLTGDPEAFF.

V usage is TRBV7-6 and J usage is TRBJ1-3; D is ambiguous. V shed 3 bases and J shed 1 base, with 13 bases lying between them. CDR1 is SGHVS and CDR2 is FNYEAQ in the germline V gene. The length of the CDR3 is 16 residues. CDR3 region: CASSFGEGASGNTIYF. The CDR3 DNA is TGTGCCAGCAGCTTTGGGGAGGGCGCATCTGGAAACACCATATATTTT.

The chain is built from TRBV6-1 and TRBJ1-5, with 9 bases that match TRBD1. Unmatched junction bases numbered 11, after V lost 8 bases and J lost 6 bases. Per germline, CDR1 MNHNS and CDR2 SASEGT. CDR3 length equals 15 residues. The CDR3 region is CASGPRDRDRQPQHF. CDR3 sequence (DNA): TGTGCCAGCGGACCCCGGGACAGGGATCGTCAGCCCCAGCATTTT.

This clone was recorded only once. The rearrangement links TRBV14 to TRBJ2-7; perhaps TRBD2 as D (6 bases). The CDR3 has 14 residues. V lost 4 bases, J lost 0 bases, and 10 bases lay in between. Germline lookup yields CDR1 SGHDN and CDR2 FVKESK. This chain's CDR3 is CASSLRGYSYEQYF. The CDR3 DNA is TGTGCCAGCAGCCTTCGGGGGTACTCCTACGAGCAGTACTTC.

J is TRBJ1-4 and V is TRBV7-8; D is perhaps TRBD1 (5 bases). Trimming shortened V by 6 bases and J by 10 bases, and 12 bases separated the two germline ends. The CDR3 loop spans 12 amino acids. Germline lookup yields CDR1 SGHVS and CDR2 FQNEAQ. CDR3 protein: CASSSGGGKLFF. CDR3 nucleotide sequence: TGTGCCAGCAGTTCAGGCGGGGGAAAACTGTTTTTT.

The rearrangement uses TRBV2 and TRBJ2-3; no definite D call. Germline V gene lookup returns CDR1 SNHLY and CDR2 FYNNEI. CDR3 length: 12 amino acids. Deletions cut 4 bases from V and 4 bases from J, with 6 bases between. CDR3 in DNA: TGTGCCAGCAGTGTTGGCTCAGATACGCAGTATTTT. It specifies CASSVGSDTQYF.

This chain connects TRBV29-1 to TRBJ1-1; 9 nucleotides agree with TRBD1. Per germline, CDR1 SQVTM and CDR2 ANQGSEA. The V and J ends lost 7 bases and 4 bases, in that order; junction bases with no gene match: 4. This CDR3 spans 12 amino acids. CDR3 sequence (DNA): TGCAGCGAGGAACAGGGGGCCACTGAAGCTTTCTTT. This codes for CSEEQGATEAFF.

The V gene is TRBV5-1, the J gene TRBJ2-7, with 8 nucleotides matching TRBD2. Looked up from germline, CDR1 is SGHRS and CDR2 is YFSETQ. The length of the CDR3 is 19 residues. With V trimmed by 0 bases and J by 1 base, 15 bases remained unmatched. CDR3 in amino acids: CASSLGAGQPREGSYEQYF. For the CDR3, the DNA is TGCGCCAGCAGCTTGGGTGCAGGTCAACCCCGGGAGGGATCCTACGAGCAGTACTTC. The whole variable domain, filled in from reference TRBV5-1 and TRBJ2-7, reads KAGVTQTPRYLIKTRGQQVTLSCSPISGHRSVSWYQQTPGQGLQFLFEYFSETQRNKGNFPGRFSGRQFSNSRSEMNVSTLELGDSALYLCASSLGAGQPREGSYEQYFGPGTRLTVT.

This chain links TRBV6-1 with TRBJ1-1; the D gene is possibly TRBD1 (5 bases). The CDR3 has 14 amino acids. Germline CDR1 and CDR2: MNHNS and SASEGT. Trimming took 1 base from V and 7 from J, leaving 13 bases between them. As DNA, the CDR3 is TGTGCCAGCAGTGAAGTGTCAGGGTGGAGTGAAGCTTTCTTT. Translation gives CASSEVSGWSEAFF.

This clone was seen just once. V is TRBV7-9 and J is TRBJ2-4; 7 bases match TRBD2. The CDR3 consists of 17 residues. CDR1 is SEHNR, CDR2 FQNEAQ, per germline (reference sequence). V gave up 3 bases and J gave up 4 bases; unmatched junction bases: 12. The CDR3 spells CASSFSGVRTIKNIQYF. CDR3 bases: TGTGCCAGCAGCTTCAGCGGGGTTCGTACAATTAAAAACATTCAGTACTTC.

The chain combines TRBV6-1 with TRBJ1-5; D possibly corresponds to TRBD1 (5 bases). V was trimmed by 2 bases and J by 2 bases, leaving 10 bases between them. The CDR3 is 15 residues long. From germline, CDR1 is MNHNS and CDR2 SASEGT. The CDR3 DNA reads as TGTGCCAGCAGTGAAATCAGGGTCGGCAATCAGCCCCAGCATTTT. Translating it yields CASSEIRVGNQPQHF.

The rearrangement links TRBV9 to TRBJ1-6; 10 bases align to TRBD1. Germline V gene data show CDR1 as SGDLS and CDR2 as YYNGEE. Trimming cost V 3 bases and J 10 bases; bases outside gene matches: 10. This CDR3 is built from 16 residues. The CDR3 DNA is TGTGCCAGCAGCGAGCCGTTGGGACAGGGGTGGTCACCCCTCCACTTT. It translates to CASSEPLGQGWSPLHF.

V gene TRBV11-2 combines with J gene TRBJ2-1; 7 nucleotides align to TRBD2. Germline lookup yields CDR1 SGHAT and CDR2 FQNNGV. Trimming took 1 base from V and 0 from J; bases not matched to a gene: 3. This CDR3 is built from 16 residues. The CDR3 loop reads CASSLGGGDSYNEQFF. Here the CDR3 DNA reads TGTGCCAGCAGCTTAGGTGGGGGGGACTCCTACAATGAGCAGTTCTTC.

The sample holds a few counts of this clone. This rearrangement joins TRBV10-1 to TRBJ2-4, with D perhaps matching TRBD2 (6 bases). Germline CDR1 reads WNHNN; CDR2 reads SYGVQD (reference sequence). Trimming shortened V by 5 bases and J by 7 bases, and 15 bases separated the two germline ends. The CDR3 has 14 amino acids. The CDR3 spells CASSLGLAPNIQYF. For the CDR3, the DNA is TGCGCCAGCAGTTTGGGCCTAGCGCCGAACATTCAGTACTTC.

The rearrangement joins TRBV9 to TRBJ2-7; 7 bases are a match to TRBD2. In germline, CDR1 is SGDLS, CDR2 YYNGEE. V gave up 0 bases and J gave up 1 base; unmatched junction bases: 4. This CDR3 region has 15 residues. This CDR3 reads CASSVGAGSSYEQYF. Here the CDR3 DNA reads TGTGCCAGCAGCGTAGGAGCGGGGAGTTCCTACGAGCAGTACTTC.

The chain employs TRBV5-1 and TRBJ2-7; TRBD1 matches at 7 bases. CDR3 length: 13 amino acids. The germline V gene has CDR1 SGHRS and CDR2 YFSETQ. The J segment lost 1 base and the V segment lost 4 bases, leaving 2 bases of the junction unmatched. The DNA for the CDR3 is TGCGCCAGCAGCAGGGACAGATCCTACGAGCAGTACTTC. Residues: CASSRDRSYEQYF.